This T cell receptor (beta chain) stems from a study of blood T cell repertoires in COVID-19. Enrollees, roughly 18 to 90 years old, lived in approximately 25 US areas. Authors' methods: Amplification with reference gene primers provided the estimates of nucleated cell counts. Assay: immunoSEQ multiplex PCR; the TCRdb copy retains only in-frame clones and omits some. V, J and clone size reflect that table, while D and trimming were determined from the DNA. The sample consists of over 130,000 clones, approximately 84% of them appearing once. This TCR came from a woman aged 18-35 years who had been exposed to COVID-19. The sequenced sample consisted of PBMCs or T cells enriched from blood (not recorded which).

In nucleotides, the CDR3 is TGCGCCAGCAGCTATCAGGGGGGCAATGAGCAGTTCTTC. Amino acid sequence: CASSYQGGNEQFF. This chain connects TRBV4-1 to TRBJ2-1, with a weak D call TRBD1 (7 bases). Germline-derived CDR1 and CDR2 are MGHRA and YSYEKL. Trimming cost V 5 bases and J 6 bases, with 11 bases left between them. The CDR3 spans 13 residues.